These 26 T cell receptor beta chains were sequenced from one sample in a study of T-cell memory formation after mild COVID-19. One entry per CDR3 protein, called by TCRdb with MiXCR from the 5' RACE reads. The sample includes roughly 620,000 distinct CDR3 sequences, about 20% of them seen just once. What was sequenced was PBMCs or a T cell subset sorted from them (not recorded which). Receptors were obtained from an adult woman who had mild COVID-19 (a few samples of this study predate the infection). Cell type and time point are not known.

V usage is TRBV18 and J usage is TRBJ1-2; D is uncertain. The germline gives CDR1 KGHSH, CDR2 LQKENI. The CDR3 contains 15 residues. Trimming pared 6 bases from V and 7 bases from J, leaving 21 bases between. The CDR3 DNA reads TGTGCCAGCTCCCCGGAGGTCCTCCGATTAGGTGGCTACACCTTC. Its translation: CASSPEVLRLGGYTF.

This chain uses TRBV27 with TRBJ1-1, with 11 bases matching TRBD1. The germline gives CDR1 MNHEY, CDR2 SMNVEV (reference sequence). The CDR3 has 15 amino acids. The junction had 9 bases not matched to a gene; V was cut back by 6 bases and J by 6 bases. The CDR3: CASSLGTGGYAEAFF. DNA of the CDR3: TGTGCCAGCAGCCTTGGGACAGGGGGTTACGCTGAAGCTTTCTTT.

In this sample, this clonotype turned up a few times. This sequence joins TRBV7-7 and TRBJ2-5, with TRBD1 identical over 10 bases. CDR1 is SSHAT, CDR2 FNYEAQ, per germline (reference sequence). Trimming at V came to 5 bases and at J to 4 bases, leaving 16 bases not matched to a gene. This CDR3 comprises 18 residues. The CDR3 sequence: CASSALTGGDRGRETQYF. The CDR3 nucleotides read TGTGCCAGCAGCGCCCTCACAGGGGGGGACAGGGGTCGAGAGACCCAGTACTTC.

V usage is TRBV7-8 and J usage is TRBJ2-1; no clear D. Germline loops: CDR1 SGHVS, CDR2 FQNEAQ. The CDR3 loop spans 12 amino acids. The ends were cut back, 2 bases at V and 7 bases at J, with 6 bases in the middle. In nucleotides, the CDR3 is TGTGCCAGCAGCTTATTTATTAATGAGCAGTTCTTC. Protein: CASSLFINEQFF.

In its sample, this clonotype was seen a few times. This rearrangement joins TRBV6-2 or TRBV6-3 to TRBJ2-7; no firm D call. Germline values: CDR1 MNHEY, CDR2 SVGEGT. This CDR3 spans 13 amino acids. With 8 bases removed from V and 6 bases from J, the gap between germline ends came to 17 bases. CDR3 nucleotides: TGTGCCAGCTGGGCAGGATATGTCTCCGAGCAGTACTTC. Protein sequence: CASWAGYVSEQYF.

This clonotype occurred a few times. This rearrangement joins TRBV10-3 to TRBJ2-1, with 9 bases lining up with TRBD2. The CDR3 extends over 16 amino acids. Germline V gene sequence: CDR1 ENHRY, CDR2 SYGVKD. The ends lost 4 bases at V and 4 bases at J; junction bases unmatched: 8. CDR3 amino acids: CAISGGGREPYNEQFF. Here the CDR3 DNA reads TGTGCCATCAGTGGGGGCGGGAGGGAACCGTACAATGAGCAGTTCTTC.

The V gene is TRBV9, the J gene TRBJ1-2; 7 bases agree with TRBD1. Germline V gene data show CDR1 as SGDLS and CDR2 as YYNGEE. The V segment lost 6 bases and the J segment 4 bases; nucleotides outside the gene matches: 9. The CDR3 totals 14 residues. CDR3 nucleotides: TGTGCCAGCACACAGAGGACAGGCTTCTATGGCTACACCTTC. It encodes CASTQRTGFYGYTF.

The sample holds many counts of this clonotype. The gene calls are TRBV5-6 and TRBJ2-1, with no clear D. Germline CDR1 and CDR2: SGHDT and YYEEEE. This CDR3 is built from 11 residues. V lost 3 bases and J 15 bases, leaving 13 bases between the germline ends. CDR3 loop: CASSSYNEWFF. CDR3 sequence (DNA): TGTGCCAGCAGCTCCTACAATGAGTGGTTCTTC.

In this sample, this clonotype turned up a few times. The rearrangement joins TRBV25-1 to TRBJ2-7; TRBD2 agrees at 8 bases. Trimming cost V 3 bases and J 2 bases; bases outside gene matches: 27. There are 22 residues in the CDR3. The germline gives CDR1 MGHDK, CDR2 SYGVNS. The CDR3 DNA follows: TGTGCCAGCAGTGAGTCCCTAACACTGGGTATAGCGGGATCTCGAATCCCCTACGAGCAGTACTTC. Its translation: CASSESLTLGIAGSRIPYEQYF.

This clonotype was counted only a few times. The chain carries TRBV10-3 and TRBJ1-1, with 9 nucleotides matching TRBD1. CDR3 length: 14 residues. After removal of 6 bases from V and 3 bases from J, the junction contained 5 bases not matched to a gene. The germline V gene has CDR1 ENHRY and CDR2 SYGVKD. CDR3 sequence (DNA): TGTGCCATCAGGCAAAGACAGGGGGACACTGAAGCTTTCTTT. Its protein is CAIRQRQGDTEAFF.

This sequence joins TRBV24-1 and TRBJ1-5; no reliable D call. The germline V and J ends were trimmed by 5 bases and 2 bases, with 15 bases remaining between them. The CDR3 is 16 residues long. Germline lookup yields CDR1 KGHDR and CDR2 SFDVKD. The CDR3 loop is CATSGEGKGGNQPQHF. CDR3 coding DNA: TGTGCCACCAGTGGGGAGGGAAAAGGTGGCAATCAGCCCCAGCATTTT.

On this clonotype itself: Compared with germline, one end of the junction differs, possibly owing to a read error. The CDR3 DNA reads TGTGCCACCAGCCCGGACCTTACTAGGAACATTCAGTACTTC. It encodes CATSPDLTRNIQYF. This rearrangement joins TRBV7-8 to TRBJ2-4, with D tentatively TRBD2 (5 bases). This CDR3 has 14 residues. Germline CDR1 SGHVS, CDR2 FQNEAQ.

In this sample, this clonotype turned up a few times. The gene calls are TRBV12-3 or TRBV12-4 and TRBJ1-5; tentatively, D is TRBD1 (5 bases). Trimming removed 4 bases at V and 5 bases at J, with 12 bases between. The CDR3 covers 14 residues. Here the CDR3 DNA reads TGTGCCAGCAGTTGGGGGGACCCCTATCAGCCCCAGCATTTT. Amino acid sequence: CASSWGDPYQPQHF.

The chain carries TRBV7-2 and TRBJ2-5; 7 nucleotides align to TRBD1. V gave up 4 bases and J gave up 5 bases; unmatched junction bases: 10. The CDR3 runs 15 residues. Germline lookup yields CDR1 SGHTA and CDR2 FQGNSA. CDR3 in amino acids: CASSSEGGPIETQYF. The CDR3 DNA sequence: TGTGCCAGCAGCTCAGAAGGGGGCCCTATTGAGACCCAGTACTTC.

A few counts support this clonotype. The chain employs TRBV27 and TRBJ1-5, with a tentative D call TRBD1 (5 bases). The V end was cut by 8 bases, the J end by 4 bases, with 21 bases between. Germline V gives CDR1 MNHEY, CDR2 SMNVEV (reference sequence). The CDR3 sequence is 16 residues long. The DNA of the CDR3 is TGTGCCAGCTCCGATTACCCGGGACCGCCGAATCAGCCCCAGCATTTT. Protein product: CASSDYPGPPNQPQHF.

This clonotype was detected a few times. The chain links TRBV18 to TRBJ1-5; D is ambiguous. This CDR3 has 16 residues. V lost 0 bases to trimming and J lost 1 base, with 10 bases between them. The germline CDR1 and CDR2 sequences are KGHSH and LQKENI. The CDR3 spells CASSPPGRSSNQPQHF. The DNA of the CDR3 is TGTGCCAGCTCACCACCTGGGAGGTCGAGCAATCAGCCCCAGCATTTT.

In its sample, this clonotype was seen many times. This chain connects TRBV7-9 to TRBJ2-5; D perhaps matches TRBD2 (5 bases). Germline CDR1 reads SEHNR; CDR2 reads FQNEAQ (reference sequence). CDR3 length: 16 residues. The V end was cut by 1 base, the J end by 2 bases, with 14 bases between. The CDR3 region is CASSLVGGSGQETQYF. The DNA for the CDR3 is TGTGCCAGCAGCTTAGTCGGAGGTTCCGGGCAAGAGACCCAGTACTTC.

The chain is built from TRBV2 and TRBJ2-5; no clear D gene. Trimming removed 8 bases at V and 4 bases at J, with 8 bases between. This CDR3 spans 11 amino acids. CDR1 and CDR2 (germline): SNHLY, FYNNEI. The CDR3 nucleotides read TGTGCCAGCCTCCTTCCAGAGACCCAGTACTTC. Protein sequence: CASLLPETQYF.

This clonotype was observed a handful of times. The rearrangement links TRBV10-3 to TRBJ2-2; TRBD2 matches 8 bases. CDR3 length: 19 residues. Looked up from germline, CDR1 is ENHRY and CDR2 is SYGVKD. V lost 2 bases, J lost 1 base, and 12 bases stayed unmatched. The CDR3 DNA reads as TGTGCCATCAGTGAGCTCGGATTTGCGGGAGGCAGGAACACCGGGGAGCTGTTTTTT. Encoded protein: CAISELGFAGGRNTGELFF.

This clonotype was picked up one time. The chain carries TRBV20-1 and TRBJ2-1, with 7 bases fitting TRBD2. The CDR3 runs to 15 residues. J was trimmed by 2 bases and V by 6 bases; bases with no gene match: 10. Germline V gene sequence: CDR1 DFQATT, CDR2 SNEGSKA (reference sequence). For the CDR3, the DNA is TGCAGTGCCTTTTGGGCTAGCGGTACCTACAATGAGCAGTTCTTC. Translating it yields CSAFWASGTYNEQFF.

Comment on this clonotype: Mismatch with germline at one junction end may stem from a read error. This rearrangement joins TRBV7-7 to TRBJ2-7; D remains unclear. CDR1 and CDR2 (germline): SSHAT, FNYEAQ (reference sequence). The CDR3 loop spans 15 amino acids. This chain's CDR3 is CASSYRPDPSYEQYF. The CDR3 DNA is TGTGCTAGCAGCTATAGACCGGACCCATCCTACGAGCAGTACTTC.

There are a few counts of this clonotype. The chain joins TRBV5-1 to TRBJ1-5; 9 bases are shared with TRBD1. Germline CDR1 and CDR2: SGHRS and YFSETQ. Germline trimming cut 4 bases from V and 5 bases from J; bases unmatched to any gene: 4. There are 14 residues in the CDR3. The CDR3 region has the DNA TGCGCCAGCAGCCCGGGACAGGGCGATCAGCCCCAGCATTTT. Its translation is CASSPGQGDQPQHF.

The chain combines TRBV11-2 with TRBJ1-3, with TRBD1 matching over 7 bases. Germline trimming cut 1 base from V and 5 bases from J; bases unmatched to any gene: 8. The CDR3 is 16 amino acids. Germline lookup yields CDR1 SGHAT and CDR2 FQNNGV. The CDR3 coding sequence is TGTGCCAGCAGCTTAGGGACGATGACAGGGAGAAACACCATATATTTT. This encodes CASSLGTMTGRNTIYF.

V usage is TRBV20-1 and J usage is TRBJ1-1; D is uncertain. There are 13 residues in the CDR3. Trimming pared 3 bases from V and 1 base from J, leaving 9 bases between. The germline CDR1 and CDR2 sequences are DFQATT and SNEGSKA (reference sequence). The DNA for the CDR3 is TGCAGTGCTAGCCGGCAGCCGAACACTGAAGCTTTCTTT. This gives the protein CSASRQPNTEAFF.

This sequence joins TRBV20-1 and TRBJ2-7; D may be TRBD1 (6 bases). Per germline, CDR1 DFQATT and CDR2 SNEGSKA (reference sequence). The CDR3 consists of 14 residues. Trimming took off 5 bases at V and 4 bases at J, with 18 bases between the two ends. CDR3 in amino acids: CSAYTGTPPYEQYF. CDR3 bases: TGCAGTGCTTATACAGGGACCCCGCCATACGAGCAGTACTTC.

The sample holds a few counts of this clonotype. This chain uses TRBV7-2 with TRBJ2-2, with 12 bases that match TRBD2. The CDR3 runs 17 residues. Trimming cost V 0 bases and J 6 bases; bases outside gene matches: 5. The germline V gene has CDR1 SGHTA and CDR2 FQGNSA. The CDR3 DNA follows: TGTGCCAGCAGCTTAGCGACTAGCGGGAGTCCCCCCGGGGAGCTGTTTTTT. It translates to CASSLATSGSPPGELFF.